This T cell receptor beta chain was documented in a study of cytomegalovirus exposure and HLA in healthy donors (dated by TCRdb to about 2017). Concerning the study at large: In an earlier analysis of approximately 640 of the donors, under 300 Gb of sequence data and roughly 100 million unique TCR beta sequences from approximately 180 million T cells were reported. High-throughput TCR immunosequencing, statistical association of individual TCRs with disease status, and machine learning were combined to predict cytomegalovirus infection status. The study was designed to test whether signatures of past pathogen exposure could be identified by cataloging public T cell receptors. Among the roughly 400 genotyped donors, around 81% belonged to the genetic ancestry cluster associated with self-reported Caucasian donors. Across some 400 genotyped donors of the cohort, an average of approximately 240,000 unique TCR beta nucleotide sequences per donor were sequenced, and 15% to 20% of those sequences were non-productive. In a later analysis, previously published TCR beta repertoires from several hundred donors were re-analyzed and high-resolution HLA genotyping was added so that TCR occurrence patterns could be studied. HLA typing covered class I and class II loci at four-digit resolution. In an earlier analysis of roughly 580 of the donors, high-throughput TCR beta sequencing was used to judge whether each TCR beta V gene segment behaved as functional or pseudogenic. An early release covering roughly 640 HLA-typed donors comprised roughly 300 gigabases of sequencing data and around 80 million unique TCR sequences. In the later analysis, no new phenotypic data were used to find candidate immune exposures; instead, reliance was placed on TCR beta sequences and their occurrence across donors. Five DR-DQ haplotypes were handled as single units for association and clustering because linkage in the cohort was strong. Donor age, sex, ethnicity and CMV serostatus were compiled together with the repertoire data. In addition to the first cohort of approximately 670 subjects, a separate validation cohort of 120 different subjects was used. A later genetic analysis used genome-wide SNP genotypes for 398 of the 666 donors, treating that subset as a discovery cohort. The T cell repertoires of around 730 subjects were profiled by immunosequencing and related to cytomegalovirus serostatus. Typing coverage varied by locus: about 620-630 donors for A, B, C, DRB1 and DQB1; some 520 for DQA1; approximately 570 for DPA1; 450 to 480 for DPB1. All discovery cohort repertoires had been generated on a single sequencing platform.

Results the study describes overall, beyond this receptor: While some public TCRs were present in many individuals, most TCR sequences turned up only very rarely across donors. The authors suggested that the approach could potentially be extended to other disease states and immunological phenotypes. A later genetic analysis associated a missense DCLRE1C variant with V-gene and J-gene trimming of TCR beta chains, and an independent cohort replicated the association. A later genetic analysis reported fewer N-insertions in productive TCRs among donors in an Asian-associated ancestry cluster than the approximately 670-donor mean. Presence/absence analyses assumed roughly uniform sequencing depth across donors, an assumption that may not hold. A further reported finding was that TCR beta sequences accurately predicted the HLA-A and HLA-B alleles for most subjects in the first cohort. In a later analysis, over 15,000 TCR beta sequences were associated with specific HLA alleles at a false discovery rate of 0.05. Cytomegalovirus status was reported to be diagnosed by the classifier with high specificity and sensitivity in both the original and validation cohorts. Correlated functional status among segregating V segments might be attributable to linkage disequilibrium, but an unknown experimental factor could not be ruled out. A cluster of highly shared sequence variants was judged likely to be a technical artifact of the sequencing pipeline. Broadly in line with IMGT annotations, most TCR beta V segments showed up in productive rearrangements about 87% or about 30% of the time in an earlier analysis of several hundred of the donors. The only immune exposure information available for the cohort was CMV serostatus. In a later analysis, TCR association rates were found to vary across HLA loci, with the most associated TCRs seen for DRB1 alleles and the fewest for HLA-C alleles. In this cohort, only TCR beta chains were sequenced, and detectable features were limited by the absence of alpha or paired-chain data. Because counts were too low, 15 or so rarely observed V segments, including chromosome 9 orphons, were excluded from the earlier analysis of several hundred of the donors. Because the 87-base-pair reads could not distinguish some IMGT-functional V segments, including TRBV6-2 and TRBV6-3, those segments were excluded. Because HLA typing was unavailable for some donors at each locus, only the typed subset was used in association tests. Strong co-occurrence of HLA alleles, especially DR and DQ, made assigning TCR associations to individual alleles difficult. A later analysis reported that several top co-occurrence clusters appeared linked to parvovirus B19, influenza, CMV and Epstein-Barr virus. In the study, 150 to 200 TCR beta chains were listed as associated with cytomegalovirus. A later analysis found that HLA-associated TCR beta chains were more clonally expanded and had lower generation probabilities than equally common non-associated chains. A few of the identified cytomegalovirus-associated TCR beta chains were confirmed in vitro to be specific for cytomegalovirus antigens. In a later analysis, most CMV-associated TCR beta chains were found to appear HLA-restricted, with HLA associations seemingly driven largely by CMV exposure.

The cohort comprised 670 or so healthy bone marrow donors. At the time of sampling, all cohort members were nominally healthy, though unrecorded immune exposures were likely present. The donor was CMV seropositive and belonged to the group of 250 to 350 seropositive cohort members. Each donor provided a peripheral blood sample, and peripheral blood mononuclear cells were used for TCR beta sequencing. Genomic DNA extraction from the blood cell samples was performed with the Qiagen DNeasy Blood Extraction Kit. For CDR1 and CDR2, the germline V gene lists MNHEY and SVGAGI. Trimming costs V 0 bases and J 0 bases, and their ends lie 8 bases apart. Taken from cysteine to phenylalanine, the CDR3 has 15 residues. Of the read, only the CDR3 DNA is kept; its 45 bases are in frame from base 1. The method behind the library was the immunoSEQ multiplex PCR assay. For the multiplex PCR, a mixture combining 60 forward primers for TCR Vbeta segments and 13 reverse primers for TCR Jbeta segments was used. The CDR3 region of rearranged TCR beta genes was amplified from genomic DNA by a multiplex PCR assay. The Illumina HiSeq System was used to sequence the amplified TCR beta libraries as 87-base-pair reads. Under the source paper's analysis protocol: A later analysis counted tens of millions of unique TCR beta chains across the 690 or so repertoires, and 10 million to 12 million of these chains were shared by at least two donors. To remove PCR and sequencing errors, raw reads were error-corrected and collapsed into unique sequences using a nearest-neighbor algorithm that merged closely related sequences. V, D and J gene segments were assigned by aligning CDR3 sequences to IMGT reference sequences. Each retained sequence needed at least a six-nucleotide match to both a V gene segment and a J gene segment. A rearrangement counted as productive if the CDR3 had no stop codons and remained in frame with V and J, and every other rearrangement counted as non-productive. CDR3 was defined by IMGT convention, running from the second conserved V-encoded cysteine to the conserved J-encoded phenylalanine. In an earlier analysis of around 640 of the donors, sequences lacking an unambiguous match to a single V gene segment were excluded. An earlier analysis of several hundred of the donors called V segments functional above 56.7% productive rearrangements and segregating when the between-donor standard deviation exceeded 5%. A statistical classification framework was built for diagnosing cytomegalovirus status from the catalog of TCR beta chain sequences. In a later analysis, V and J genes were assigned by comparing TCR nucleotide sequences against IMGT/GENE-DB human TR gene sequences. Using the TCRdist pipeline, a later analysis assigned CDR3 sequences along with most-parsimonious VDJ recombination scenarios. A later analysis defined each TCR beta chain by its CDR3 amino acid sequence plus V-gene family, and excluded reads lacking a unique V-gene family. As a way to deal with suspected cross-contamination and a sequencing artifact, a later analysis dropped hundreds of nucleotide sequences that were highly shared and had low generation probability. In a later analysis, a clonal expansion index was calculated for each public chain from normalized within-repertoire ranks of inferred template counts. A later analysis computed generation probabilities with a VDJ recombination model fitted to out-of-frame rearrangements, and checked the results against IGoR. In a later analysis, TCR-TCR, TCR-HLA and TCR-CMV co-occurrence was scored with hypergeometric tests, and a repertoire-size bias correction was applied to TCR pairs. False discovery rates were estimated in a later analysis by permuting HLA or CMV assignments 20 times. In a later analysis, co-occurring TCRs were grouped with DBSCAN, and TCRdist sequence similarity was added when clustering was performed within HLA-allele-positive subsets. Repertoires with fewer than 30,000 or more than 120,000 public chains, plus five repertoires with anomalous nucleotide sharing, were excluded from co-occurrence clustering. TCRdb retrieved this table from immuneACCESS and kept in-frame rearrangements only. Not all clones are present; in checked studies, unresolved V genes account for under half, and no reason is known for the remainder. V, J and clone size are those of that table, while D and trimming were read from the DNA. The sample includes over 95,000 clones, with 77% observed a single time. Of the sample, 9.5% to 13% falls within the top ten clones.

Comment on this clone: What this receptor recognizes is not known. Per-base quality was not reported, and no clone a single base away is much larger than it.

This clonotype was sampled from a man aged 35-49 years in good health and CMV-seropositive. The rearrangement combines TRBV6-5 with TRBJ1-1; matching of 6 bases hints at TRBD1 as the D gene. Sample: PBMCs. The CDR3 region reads CASSYSGTLNTEAFF. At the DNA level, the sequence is TGTGCCAGCAGTTACTCAGGGACACTGAACACTGAAGCTTTCTTT.